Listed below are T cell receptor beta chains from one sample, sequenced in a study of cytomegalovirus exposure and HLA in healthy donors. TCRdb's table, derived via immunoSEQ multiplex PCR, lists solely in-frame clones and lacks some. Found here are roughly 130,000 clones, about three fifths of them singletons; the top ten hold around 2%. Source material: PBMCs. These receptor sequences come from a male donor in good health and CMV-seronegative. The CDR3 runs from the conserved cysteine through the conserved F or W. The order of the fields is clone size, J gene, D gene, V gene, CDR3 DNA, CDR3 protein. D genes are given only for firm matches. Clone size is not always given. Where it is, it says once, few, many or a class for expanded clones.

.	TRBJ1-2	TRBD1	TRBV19	TGTGCCAGTAGTGTTACCGGGACAGCTAACTATGGCTACACCTTC	CASSVTGTANYGYTF
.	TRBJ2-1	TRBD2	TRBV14	TGTGCCAGCAGCCAAGATCTCGTACTAGCGGGCGATGAGCAGTTCTTC	CASSQDLVLAGDEQFF
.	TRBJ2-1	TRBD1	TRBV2	TGTGCCAGCAGTGTTTTCCCGCAGGGGGCCTACAATGAGCAGTTCTTC	CASSVFPQGAYNEQFF
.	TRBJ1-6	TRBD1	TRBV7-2	TGTGCCAGCAGCACTCGACAGGGTAGGAATTCACCCCTCCACTTT	CASSTRQGRNSPLHF
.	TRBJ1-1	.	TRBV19	TGTGCCAGTAGTATTAAAACCGGGGACACTGAAGCTTTCTTT	CASSIKTGDTEAFF
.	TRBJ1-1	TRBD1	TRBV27	TGTGCCAGCAGTTCGGACAGGGAGGGGGTAGGGGTGGCTTTCTTT	CASSSDREGVGVAFF
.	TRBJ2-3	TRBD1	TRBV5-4	TGTGCCAGCAGCAAAACCGGGACAGGGGGCACAGATACGCAGTATTTT	CASSKTGTGGTDTQYF
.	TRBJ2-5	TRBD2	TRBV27	TGTGCCAGCGGTCTTTCAGCGGGGGAAGAGACCCAGTACTTC	CASGLSAGEETQYF
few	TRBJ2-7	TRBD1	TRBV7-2	TGTGCCAGCAGCTTTCGCGGGACAGGGGGGCACGAGCAGTACTTC	CASSFRGTGGHEQYF
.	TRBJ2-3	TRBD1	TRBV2	TGTGCCAGCAGTGACAGGAGGACAGGGTTCACAGATACGCAGTATTTT	CASSDRRTGFTDTQYF
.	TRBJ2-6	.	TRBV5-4	TGTGCCAGCACCCCCGTTTCAGTCTCTGGGGCCAACGTCCTGACTTTC	CASTPVSVSGANVLTF
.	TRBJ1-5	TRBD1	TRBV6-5	TGTGCCAGCAGTAGACAGGGGGTAAGCAATCAGCCCCAGCATTTT	CASSRQGVSNQPQHF
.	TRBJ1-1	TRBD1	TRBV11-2	TGTGCCAGCAGCGATAGGACAAAAGGACAGGGCTCGGTCGCTTTCTTT	CASSDRTKGQGSVAFF
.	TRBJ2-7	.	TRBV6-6	TGTGCCAGCTCGGGAGTGGGTTGGCAGTACTTC	CASSGVGWQYF
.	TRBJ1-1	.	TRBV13	TGTGCCAGCAGCTTACCACAGGACACTGAAGCTTTCTTT	CASSLPQDTEAFF
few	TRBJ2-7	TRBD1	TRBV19	TGTGCCAGTAGTGAAACGGGACAGGTTTACGAGCAGTACTTC	CASSETGQVYEQYF
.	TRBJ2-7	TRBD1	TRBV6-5	TGTGCCAGCAGGGGACAGGGCTACGAGCAGTACTTC	CASRGQGYEQYF
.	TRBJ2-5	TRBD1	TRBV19	TGTGCCAGTAGTCCCATGGGACAGCAAGAGACCCAGTACTTC	CASSPMGQQETQYF
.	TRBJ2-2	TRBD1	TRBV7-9	TGTGCCAGCAGCCGGACAGGGGGCGACACCGGGGAGCTGTTTTTT	CASSRTGGDTGELFF
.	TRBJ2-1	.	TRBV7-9	TGTGCCAGCAGCTTCCAGACAGGCTACTACAATGAGCAGTTCTTC	CASSFQTGYYNEQFF
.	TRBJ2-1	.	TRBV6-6	TGTGCCAGCAGTTCCTCCTGGGACTCCAAGAATGAGCAGTTCTTC	CASSSSWDSKNEQFF
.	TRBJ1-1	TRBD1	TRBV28	TGTGCCAGCAGTTCCCTTACCCCAGGGGGTAACACTGAAGCTTTCTTT	CASSSLTPGGNTEAFF
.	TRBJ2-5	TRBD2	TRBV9	TGTGCCAGCAGCGTAGTCGGGCTAGCGGGAGTCCAAGAGACCCAGTACTTC	CASSVVGLAGVQETQYF
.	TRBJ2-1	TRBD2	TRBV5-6	TGTGCCAGCAGCGAAGGCGGGGGGGCCAATGAGCAGTTCTTC	CASSEGGGANEQFF
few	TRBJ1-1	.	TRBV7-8	TGTGCCAGCAGCTTAGTTGGCAGTCGGAACACTGAAGCTTTCTTT	CASSLVGSRNTEAFF
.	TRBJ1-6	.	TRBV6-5	TGTGCCAGCAGTTACGCAGGGAATTCACCCCTTCACTTT	CASSYAGNSPLHF